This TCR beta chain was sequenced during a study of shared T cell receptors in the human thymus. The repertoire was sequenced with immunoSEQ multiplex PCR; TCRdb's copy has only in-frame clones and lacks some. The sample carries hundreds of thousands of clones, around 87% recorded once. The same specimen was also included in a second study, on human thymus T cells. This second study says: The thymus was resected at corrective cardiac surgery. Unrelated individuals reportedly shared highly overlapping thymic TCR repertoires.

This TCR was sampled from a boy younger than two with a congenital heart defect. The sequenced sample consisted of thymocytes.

CDR3 residues: CASSSRDSYNSPLHF. CDR3 nucleotide sequence: TGTGCCAGCAGTAGTCGGGACAGCTATAATTCACCCCTCCACTTT. The rearrangement links TRBV28 to TRBJ1-6, with 7 bases lining up with TRBD1. The CDR3 totals 15 residues. Germline lookup yields CDR1 MDHEN and CDR2 SYDVKM. After removal of 5 bases from V and 3 bases from J, the junction contained 4 bases not matched to a gene.